This TCR beta chain was profiled in a study of early T cells in non-severe SARS-CoV-2 infection. cDNA molecules, individually, were tagged with unique molecular identifiers. From the 5' RACE reads, TCRdb called clonotypes with MiXCR, one entry per CDR3 protein. Of around 61,000 distinct CDR3 sequences detected, roughly an eighth appear once; the ten largest clones hold 2.5% to 3%. This clonotype has a count of ten or more. Germline CDR1 SGHAT, CDR2 FQNNGV. V dropped 1 base and J dropped 8 bases, with 9 bases sitting between them. This CDR3 is built from 13 residues. This receptor was taken from an adult who was a healthcare worker with PCR-confirmed SARS-CoV-2 infection or an uninfected control (not recorded which). The material sequenced was whole blood. The rearrangement links TRBV11-2 to TRBJ2-1; D is unclear. The CDR3 protein is CASSLVVRDEQFF. CDR3 sequence (DNA): TGTGCCAGCAGCTTAGTAGTACGGGATGAGCAGTTCTTC.